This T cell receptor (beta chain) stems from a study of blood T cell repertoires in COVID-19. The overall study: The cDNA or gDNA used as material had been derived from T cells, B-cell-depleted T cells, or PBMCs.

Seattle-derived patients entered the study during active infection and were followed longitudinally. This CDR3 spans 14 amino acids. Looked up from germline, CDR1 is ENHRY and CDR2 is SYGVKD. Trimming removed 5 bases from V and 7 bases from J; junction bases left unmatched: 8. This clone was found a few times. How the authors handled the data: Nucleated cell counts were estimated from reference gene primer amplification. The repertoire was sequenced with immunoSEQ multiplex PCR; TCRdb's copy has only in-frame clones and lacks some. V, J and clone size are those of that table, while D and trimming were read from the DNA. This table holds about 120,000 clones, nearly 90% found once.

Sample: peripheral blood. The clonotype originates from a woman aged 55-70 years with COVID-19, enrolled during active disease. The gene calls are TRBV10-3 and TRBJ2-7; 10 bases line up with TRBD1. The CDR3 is CAISSSGTGVEQYF. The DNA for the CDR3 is TGTGCCATCAGTTCCTCTGGGACAGGGGTTGAGCAGTACTTC.